This TCR beta chain comes out of a study of response to subunit inactivated influenza vaccine. This clonotype was observed a few times. Its antigen is undetermined. Germline lookup yields CDR1 SNHLY and CDR2 FYNNEI. The length of the CDR3 is 14 residues. Trimming removed 1 base from V and 9 bases from J; junction bases left unmatched: 3. Study outcomes and limitations: Every seasonal influenza vaccination brings in few new T cells, the authors suggested.

Via MiXCR, TCRdb re-called the RT-PCR reads, giving one row per CDR3 protein. Here the sample spans 700,000 to 900,000 distinct CDR3 sequences, about 20% being singletons. The chain is built from TRBV2 and TRBJ1-6, with 7 nucleotides matching TRBD1. The sequencing here drew on PBMCs from blood, taken 4 to 6 days after vaccination. This TCR was recovered from a middle-aged man who received an inactivated influenza vaccine. The CDR3 region is CASSEGGGGSPLHF. For the CDR3, the DNA is TGTGCCAGCAGTGAAGGAGGGGGCGGTTCACCCCTCCACTTT.